This T cell receptor (beta chain) came from a study of blood T cell repertoires in COVID-19. The germline V gene has CDR1 KGHDR and CDR2 SFDVKD. CDR3 size: 13 residues. V lost 9 bases and J lost 2; bases outside the gene matches: 1. In the original processing: The assay estimated nucleated cells by amplifying reference gene primers. The data were produced by immunoSEQ multiplex PCR, yet TCRdb's version contains in-frame clones alone and is incomplete. That table supplies the V and J calls and clone size; D and trimming were determined from the DNA. The repertoire holds approximately 90,000 clones, with 75% to 90% as singletons. This clone is a singleton in its sample.

The receptor comes from a woman older than 75 with acute or convalescent COVID-19. The sequencing sample was made of peripheral blood. This chain uses TRBV24-1 with TRBJ2-2; 8 bases fit TRBD1. CDR3 DNA sequence: TGTGCCACCGGGACAGGAAACACCGGGGAGCTGTTTTTT. This translates into CATGTGNTGELFF.